What follows are 25 T cell receptor beta chains derived from one specimen sequenced in a study of pediatric ulcerative colitis. Here immunoSEQ multiplex PCR was the method, and the copy in TCRdb shows in-frame clones only, minus some. The sample records 25,000 to 35,000 clones, roughly 78% being singletons. The sample comprised blood. Receptors were obtained from a boy aged 5-17 years with severe ulcerative colitis.

This chain joins TRBV5-4 and TRBJ2-5; TRBD2 matches at 9 bases. The trim removed 3 bases at V and 5 bases at J, leaving 20 bases unmatched. The CDR3 has 19 amino acids. The germline CDR1 and CDR2 sequences are SGHNT and YYREEE (reference sequence). CDR3 loop: CASSSGLLAGSQRGETQYF. The CDR3 nucleotides are TGTGCCAGCAGCTCTGGCCTGCTAGCGGGGTCTCAACGGGGGGAGACCCAGTACTTC.

This chain links TRBV9 with TRBJ2-1, with 10 bases fitting TRBD2. V was clipped by 7 bases and J by 0 bases; unmatched bases: 7. The CDR3 sequence is 16 residues long. Germline V gene sequence: CDR1 SGDLS, CDR2 YYNGEE. CDR3 amino acids: CASGGLAASSYNEQFF. The CDR3 DNA reads TGTGCCAGCGGCGGACTAGCGGCGAGCTCCTACAATGAGCAGTTCTTC.

The sample holds a few counts of this clone. The rearrangement uses TRBV6-5 and TRBJ1-4, with TRBD1 matching 7 bases. The CDR3 runs to 14 residues. The germline gives CDR1 MNHEY, CDR2 SVGAGI. J was trimmed by 10 bases and V by 2 bases; bases with no gene match: 7. CDR3 nucleotides: TGTGCCAGCAGTTACCGGCAGGGGGGGGGAAAACTGTTTTTT. Its protein product is CASSYRQGGGKLFF.

This chain links TRBV19 with TRBJ1-1; a weak D match, TRBD1 (5 bases). V lost 2 bases, J lost 5 bases, and 24 bases lay in between. Germline V gene lookup returns CDR1 LNHDA and CDR2 SQIVND (reference sequence). This CDR3 has 18 amino acids. The CDR3 region is CASSISGRRGERLTEAFF. CDR3 bases: TGTGCCAGTAGTATAAGCGGGCGGAGGGGCGAGCGGCTGACTGAAGCTTTCTTT. The variable domain in full, completed from reference TRBV19 and TRBJ1-1, reads DGGITQSPKYLFRKEGQNVTLSCEQNLNHDAMYWYRQDPGQGLRLIYYSQIVNDFQKGDIAEGYSVSREKKESFPLTVTSAQKNPTAFYLCASSISGRRGERLTEAFFGQGTRLTVV.

This clone has more than one count but fewer than ten. The chain combines TRBV30 with TRBJ1-4; possibly TRBD1 for D (5 bases). Per the germline V gene, CDR1 is GTSNPN and CDR2 is SVGIG (reference sequence). The CDR3 sequence is 14 residues long. V lost 6 bases, J lost 5 bases, and 16 bases lay in between. Here the CDR3 reads CACDPTGTNEKLFF. CDR3 nucleotide sequence: TGTGCCTGCGACCCTACAGGTACCAATGAAAAACTGTTTTTT.

This clone was detected only once. V is TRBV5-4 and J is TRBJ2-5; weak D call: TRBD1 (5 bases). V lost 10 bases, J lost 2 bases, and 21 bases lay in between. CDR1 SGHNT and CDR2 YYREEE come from the germline V gene (reference sequence). The CDR3 runs to 15 residues. The CDR3 bases are TGTGCCGCCAAAAACGCAGGGTGGGGACAAGAGACCCAGTACTTC. Amino acids: CAAKNAGWGQETQYF.

The chain links TRBV19 to TRBJ1-5; D possibly corresponds to TRBD1 (5 bases). CDR3 length equals 15 residues. V shed 1 base and J shed 1 base, with 8 bases lying between them. Germline CDR1 and CDR2: LNHDA and SQIVND (reference sequence). The chain's CDR3 is CASSIGPGSNQPQHF. DNA for the CDR3: TGTGCCAGTAGTATAGGTCCAGGGAGCAATCAGCCCCAGCATTTT.

This CDR3 reads CASSAGGQGHGYTF. The CDR3 DNA reads TGTGCCAGCAGCGCAGGGGGACAGGGACATGGCTACACCTTC. This chain links TRBV9 with TRBJ1-2, with 9 bases that match TRBD1. CDR3 length: 14 residues. The trim removed 3 bases at V and 6 bases at J, leaving 6 bases unmatched. CDR1 is SGDLS, CDR2 YYNGEE, per germline.

This chain uses TRBV7-3 with TRBJ1-1; tentative D call: TRBD1 (6 bases). The V end was cut by 2 bases, the J end by 5 bases, with 15 bases between. Germline values: CDR1 SGHTA, CDR2 FQGTGA. CDR3 length: 15 residues. Written as DNA, the CDR3 is TGTGCCAGCAGCTTAGATTCACAGGGTGTTACTGAAGCTTTCTTT. It is translated as CASSLDSQGVTEAFF.

The V gene is TRBV29-1, the J gene TRBJ1-1; D may be TRBD1 (5 bases). The CDR3 is made up of 12 amino acids. V dropped 6 bases and J dropped 3 bases, with 11 bases sitting between them. Germline V CDR1 and CDR2: SQVTM, ANQGSEA. The CDR3 DNA is TGCAGCGTGGGTGACAGTTACACTGAAGCTTTCTTT. As protein: CSVGDSYTEAFF.

This clone has a handful of counts. J is TRBJ1-2 and V is TRBV27; the D gene is possibly TRBD1 (6 bases). Between the trimmed V and J ends, which lost 3 bases and 7 bases, there was a span of 15 bases. The length of the CDR3 is 14 residues. Germline V gene lookup returns CDR1 MNHEY and CDR2 SMNVEV (reference sequence). CDR3 in DNA: TGTGCCAGCAGTTTTAAAGGGGGAGGTAGTGGCTACACCTTC. It codes for CASSFKGGGSGYTF.

CDR3 nucleotide sequence: TGTGCCAGCAGCGCCGACCCCCCGTACAATGAGCAGTTCTTC. Amino acids: CASSADPPYNEQFF. V gene TRBV2 combines with J gene TRBJ2-1; no reliable D call. The germline V and J ends were trimmed by 6 bases and 4 bases, with 13 bases remaining between them. The germline gives CDR1 SNHLY, CDR2 FYNNEI. This CDR3 contains 14 residues.

The chain joins TRBV4-1 to TRBJ2-2; either TRBD1 or TRBD2 may supply D (5 bases each). V gave up 0 bases and J gave up 6 bases, with 20 bases separating them. CDR3 size: 18 residues. The germline V gene encodes CDR1 MGHRA and CDR2 YSYEKL. CDR3 residues: CASSQDSSGTLVSGELFF. The DNA for the CDR3 is TGCGCCAGCAGCCAAGATTCGTCCGGGACGCTAGTTTCCGGGGAGCTGTTTTTT.

The chain employs TRBV27 and TRBJ1-5; D is unclear. V was shortened by 4 bases and J by 0 bases, with 4 bases between the two germline ends. Germline assignment: CDR1 MNHEY and CDR2 SMNVEV (reference sequence). This CDR3 is built from 13 residues. In DNA form, the CDR3 reads TGTGCCAGCAGTTCCTATAGCAATCAGCCCCAGCATTTT. This encodes CASSSYSNQPQHF.

This clone was recorded once. The CDR3 is CASSEFGEQYF. The CDR3 coding sequence is TGTGCCAGCAGTGAATTCGGAGAGCAGTACTTC. The chain recombines TRBV25-1 with TRBJ2-7; D is uncertain. Between the trimmed V and J ends, which lost 1 base and 7 bases, there was a span of 5 bases. Germline CDR1 reads MGHDK; CDR2 reads SYGVNS. The CDR3 is 11 amino acids.

The count of this clone is one. The genes are TRBV5-1 and TRBJ1-4, with D unresolved. The CDR3 has 14 residues. Germline values: CDR1 SGHRS, CDR2 YFSETQ. The V end lost 4 bases, the J end lost 0 bases, and 7 bases lay between the germline ends. CDR3 sequence: CASSPDSTNEKLFF. The CDR3 DNA sequence: TGCGCCAGCAGCCCAGACTCAACTAATGAAAAACTGTTTTTT.

The chain links TRBV19 to TRBJ1-1; no reliable D call. The CDR3 extends over 12 amino acids. CDR1 is LNHDA and CDR2 is SQIVND in the germline V gene (reference sequence). Trimming took 7 bases from V and 1 from J, leaving 7 bases between them. The CDR3 loop is CASKWGNTEAFF. CDR3 sequence (DNA): TGTGCCAGTAAATGGGGGAACACTGAAGCTTTCTTT.

The V call is TRBV30, the J call TRBJ1-5, with 9 bases identical to TRBD1. The CDR3 consists of 15 residues. V was pared by 1 base and J by 10 bases, with 11 bases of the junction left unmatched. CDR1 is GTSNPN, CDR2 SVGIG, per germline (reference sequence). The CDR3 DNA follows: TGTGCCTGGAGTGCCCGAGGGACAGGGTCGCGACCCCAGCATTTT. Translating it yields CAWSARGTGSRPQHF.

The chain employs TRBV30 and TRBJ1-4; D is unresolved. The CDR3 extends over 11 amino acids. Trimming pared 4 bases from V and 7 bases from J, leaving 7 bases between. The germline V gene encodes CDR1 GTSNPN and CDR2 SVGIG (reference sequence). Here the CDR3 reads CAWNRGEKLFF. The CDR3 DNA sequence: TGTGCCTGGAATCGGGGTGAAAAACTGTTTTTT. The full variable domain, with the rest looked up from reference TRBV30 and TRBJ1-4, is SQTIHQWPATLVQPVGSPLSLECTVEGTSNPNLYWYRQAAGRGLQLLFYSVGIGQISSEVPQNLSASRPQDRQFILSSKKLLLSDSGFYLCAWNRGEKLFFGSGTQLSVL.

The V and J genes are TRBV10-3 and TRBJ1-3; the match to TRBD1 covers 10 bases. The CDR3 has 21 residues. Germline V gene data show CDR1 as ENHRY and CDR2 as SYGVKD. J lost 1 base, V lost 3 bases, and 18 bases had no gene match. The CDR3 protein is CAISDTTGGQGIGLSGNTIYF. For the CDR3, the DNA is TGTGCCATCAGTGACACTACGGGGGGACAGGGGATTGGACTTTCTGGAAACACCATATATTTT.

Only one count was recorded for this clone. The chain links TRBV7-9 to TRBJ2-7; D uncertain. Germline V lookup: CDR1 SEHNR, CDR2 FQNEAQ (reference sequence). The CDR3 runs 13 residues. Trimming took off 5 bases at V and 2 bases at J, with 10 bases between the two ends. CDR3 loop: CASSPDATYEQYF. DNA of the CDR3: TGTGCCAGCAGCCCCGACGCAACCTACGAGCAGTACTTC.

This rearrangement joins TRBV5-1 to TRBJ2-2; D may be TRBD1 (5 bases). In germline, CDR1 is SGHRS, CDR2 YFSETQ. This CDR3 comprises 15 residues. Trimming removed 3 bases at V and 7 bases at J, with 16 bases between. CDR3 protein: CASSSQGNKGGELFF. The CDR3 bases are TGCGCCAGCAGCTCTCAGGGTAATAAGGGCGGGGAGCTGTTTTTT.

This clone showed up just a few times. This sequence joins TRBV7-8 and TRBJ1-1; perhaps TRBD1 as D (5 bases). V was clipped by 3 bases and J by 11 bases, with 13 bases between them. The germline CDR1 and CDR2 sequences are SGHVS and FQNEAQ. The CDR3 is 12 amino acids. CDR3 sequence (DNA): TGTGCCAGCAGCTTGAATGCAGGGCTGGCTTTCTTT. Translated, it gives CASSLNAGLAFF.

The V gene is TRBV11-1, the J gene TRBJ2-1, with 9 bases identical to TRBD2. The germline V gene encodes CDR1 SGHAT and CDR2 FQDESV (reference sequence). The V segment lost 8 bases and the J segment 6 bases; nucleotides outside the gene matches: 5. The CDR3 runs 13 residues. DNA for the CDR3: TGTGCCAGCGAGCGGGGGGTTCGCAATGAGCAGTTCTTC. The encoded protein is CASERGVRNEQFF.

The chain couples TRBV18 to TRBJ1-6; D might be TRBD1 (5 bases). This CDR3 is 16 amino acids long. The V gene's germline CDR1 is KGHSH and CDR2 LQKENI. The ends were cut back, 3 bases at V and 5 bases at J, with 14 bases in the middle. The CDR3 nucleotides read TGTGCCAGCTCACCTGTAGCGGGGCGGAATAATTCACCCCTCCACTTT. It specifies CASSPVAGRNNSPLHF.